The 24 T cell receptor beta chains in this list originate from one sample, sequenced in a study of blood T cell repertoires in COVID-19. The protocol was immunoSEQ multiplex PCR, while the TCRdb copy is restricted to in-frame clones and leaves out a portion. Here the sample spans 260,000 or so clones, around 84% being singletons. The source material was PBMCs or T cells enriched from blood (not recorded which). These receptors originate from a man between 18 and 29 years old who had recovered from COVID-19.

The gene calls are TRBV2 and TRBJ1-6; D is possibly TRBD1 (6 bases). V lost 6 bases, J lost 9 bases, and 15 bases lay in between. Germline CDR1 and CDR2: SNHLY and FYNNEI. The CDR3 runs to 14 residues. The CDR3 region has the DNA TGTGCCAGCAGGGAACAGGGTCTCGGTTCACCCCTCCACTTT. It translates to CASREQGLGSPLHF.

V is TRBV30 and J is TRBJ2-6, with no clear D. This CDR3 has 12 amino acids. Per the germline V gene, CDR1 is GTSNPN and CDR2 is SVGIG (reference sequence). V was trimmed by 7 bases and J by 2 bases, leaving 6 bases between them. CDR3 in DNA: TGTGCCTCGTCCCCTGGGGCCAACGTCCTGACTTTC. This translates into CASSPGANVLTF.

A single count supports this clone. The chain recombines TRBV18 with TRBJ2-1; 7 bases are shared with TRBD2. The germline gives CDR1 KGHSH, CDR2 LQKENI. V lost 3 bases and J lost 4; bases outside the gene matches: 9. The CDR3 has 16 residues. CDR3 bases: TGTGCCAGCTCACCCCGGGAGTCAGCGGGGTACAATGAGCAGTTCTTC. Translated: CASSPRESAGYNEQFF. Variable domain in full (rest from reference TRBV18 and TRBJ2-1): NAGVMQNPRHLVRRRGQEARLRCSPMKGHSHVYWYRQLPEEGLKFMVYLQKENIIDESGMPKERFSAEFPKEGPSILRIQQVVRGDSAAYFCASSPRESAGYNEQFFGPGTRLTVL.

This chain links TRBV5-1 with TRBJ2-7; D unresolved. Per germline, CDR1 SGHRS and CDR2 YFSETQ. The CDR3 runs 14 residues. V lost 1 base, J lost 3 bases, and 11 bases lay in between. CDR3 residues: CASSLTAFYYEQYF. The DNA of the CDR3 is TGCGCCAGCAGCTTGACAGCCTTCTACTACGAGCAGTACTTC.

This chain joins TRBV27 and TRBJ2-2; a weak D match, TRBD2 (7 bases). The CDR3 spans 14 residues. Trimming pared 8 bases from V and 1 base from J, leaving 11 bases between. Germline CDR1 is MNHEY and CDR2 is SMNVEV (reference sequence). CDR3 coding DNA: TGTGCCAGCGGGGGGGGCGGGAACACCGGGGAGCTGTTTTTT. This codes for CASGGGGNTGELFF.

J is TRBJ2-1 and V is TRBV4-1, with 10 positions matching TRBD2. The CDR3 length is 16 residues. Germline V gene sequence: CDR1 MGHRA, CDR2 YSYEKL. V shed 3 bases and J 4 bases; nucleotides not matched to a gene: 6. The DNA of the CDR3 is TGCGCCAGCAGCCACGCGGGACTAGCGACATACAATGAGCAGTTCTTC. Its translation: CASSHAGLATYNEQFF.

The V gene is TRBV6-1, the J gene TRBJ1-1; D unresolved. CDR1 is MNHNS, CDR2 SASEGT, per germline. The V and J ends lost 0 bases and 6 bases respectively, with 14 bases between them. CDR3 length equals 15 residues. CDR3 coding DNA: TGTGCCAGCAGTGAAGCGCAGGCGGGTAGCTCTGAAGCTTTCTTT. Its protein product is CASSEAQAGSSEAFF.

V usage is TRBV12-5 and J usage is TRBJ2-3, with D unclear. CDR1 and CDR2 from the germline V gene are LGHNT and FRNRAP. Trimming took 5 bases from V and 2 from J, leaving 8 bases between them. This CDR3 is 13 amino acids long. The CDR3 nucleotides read TGTGCTAGTGGTCCCCAGAACACAGATACGCAGTATTTT. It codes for CASGPQNTDTQYF.

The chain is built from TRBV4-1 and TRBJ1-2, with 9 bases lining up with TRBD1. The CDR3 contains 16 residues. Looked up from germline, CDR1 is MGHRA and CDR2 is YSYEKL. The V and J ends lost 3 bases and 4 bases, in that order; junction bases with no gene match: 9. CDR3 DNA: TGCGCCAGCAGCCAGGGACAGGGAGGGAGCTTCTATGGCTACACCTTC. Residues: CASSQGQGGSFYGYTF.

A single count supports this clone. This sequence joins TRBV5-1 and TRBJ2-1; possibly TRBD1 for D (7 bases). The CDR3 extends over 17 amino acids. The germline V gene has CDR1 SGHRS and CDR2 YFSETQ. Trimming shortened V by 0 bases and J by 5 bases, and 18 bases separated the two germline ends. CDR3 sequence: CASSLVGGGSPDNEQFF. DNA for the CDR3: TGCGCCAGCAGCTTGGTTGGAGGGGGCTCCCCCGACAATGAGCAGTTCTTC.

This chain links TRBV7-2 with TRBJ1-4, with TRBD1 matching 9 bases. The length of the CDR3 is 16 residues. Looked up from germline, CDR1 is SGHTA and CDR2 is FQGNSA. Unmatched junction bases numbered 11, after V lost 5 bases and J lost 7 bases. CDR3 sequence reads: CASSPTRTGEGEKLFF. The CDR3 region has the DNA TGTGCCAGCAGCCCTACCCGGACAGGGGAGGGTGAAAAACTGTTTTTT.

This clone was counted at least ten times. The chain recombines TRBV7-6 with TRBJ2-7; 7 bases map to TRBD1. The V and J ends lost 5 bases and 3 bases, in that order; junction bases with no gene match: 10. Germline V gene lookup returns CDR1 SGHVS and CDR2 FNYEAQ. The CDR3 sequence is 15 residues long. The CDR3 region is CASSVGQDYGYEQYF. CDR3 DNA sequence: TGTGCCAGCAGCGTTGGACAGGATTATGGCTACGAGCAGTACTTC.

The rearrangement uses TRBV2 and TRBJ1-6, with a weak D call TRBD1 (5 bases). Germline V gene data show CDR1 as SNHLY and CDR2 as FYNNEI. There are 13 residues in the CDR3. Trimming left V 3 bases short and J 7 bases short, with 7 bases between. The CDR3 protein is CASSETDNSPLHF. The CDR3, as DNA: TGTGCCAGCAGTGAGACAGACAATTCACCCCTCCACTTT.

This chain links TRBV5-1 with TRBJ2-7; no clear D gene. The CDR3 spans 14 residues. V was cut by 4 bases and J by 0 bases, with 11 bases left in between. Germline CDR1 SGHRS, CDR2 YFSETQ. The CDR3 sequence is CASSPAGSSYEQYF. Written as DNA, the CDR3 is TGCGCCAGCAGCCCAGCCGGGTCCTCCTACGAGCAGTACTTC.

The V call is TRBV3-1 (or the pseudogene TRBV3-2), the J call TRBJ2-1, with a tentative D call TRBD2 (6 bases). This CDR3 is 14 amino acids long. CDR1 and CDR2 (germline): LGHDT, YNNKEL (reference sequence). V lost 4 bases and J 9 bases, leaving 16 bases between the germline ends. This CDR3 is CASSPSRSRGEQFF. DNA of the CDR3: TGTGCCAGCAGCCCCTCCCGGTCGCGGGGTGAGCAGTTCTTC.

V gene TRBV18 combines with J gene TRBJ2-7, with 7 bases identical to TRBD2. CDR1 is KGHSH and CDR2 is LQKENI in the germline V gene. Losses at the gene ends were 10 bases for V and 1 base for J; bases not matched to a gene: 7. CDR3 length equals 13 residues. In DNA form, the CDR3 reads TGTGCCACCTCGGGGGAGGGTTCCTACGAGCAGTACTTC. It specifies CATSGEGSYEQYF. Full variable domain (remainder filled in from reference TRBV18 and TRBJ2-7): NAGVMQNPRHLVRRRGQEARLRCSPMKGHSHVYWYRQLPEEGLKFMVYLQKENIIDESGMPKERFSAEFPKEGPSILRIQQVVRGDSAAYFCATSGEGSYEQYFGPGTRLTVT.

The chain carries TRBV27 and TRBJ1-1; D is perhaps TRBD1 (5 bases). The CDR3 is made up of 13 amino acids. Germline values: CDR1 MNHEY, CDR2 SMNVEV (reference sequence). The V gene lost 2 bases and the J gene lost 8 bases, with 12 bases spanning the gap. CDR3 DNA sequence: TGTGCCAGCAGTTTAAGTGGACAACGAGAAGCTTTCTTT. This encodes CASSLSGQREAFF.

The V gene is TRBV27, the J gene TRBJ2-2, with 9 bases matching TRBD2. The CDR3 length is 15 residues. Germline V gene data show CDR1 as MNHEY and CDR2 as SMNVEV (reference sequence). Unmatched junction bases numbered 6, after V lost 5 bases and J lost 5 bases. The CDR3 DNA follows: TGTGCCAGCAGTGTCCTAGCGGGGCGGACCGGGGAGCTGTTTTTT. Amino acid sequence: CASSVLAGRTGELFF.

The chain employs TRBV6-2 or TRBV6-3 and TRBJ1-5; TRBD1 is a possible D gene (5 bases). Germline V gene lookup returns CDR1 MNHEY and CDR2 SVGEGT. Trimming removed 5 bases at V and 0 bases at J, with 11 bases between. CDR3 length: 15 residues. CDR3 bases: TGTGCCAGCAGTCAAGGACACGATAGCAATCAGCCCCAGCATTTT. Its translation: CASSQGHDSNQPQHF.

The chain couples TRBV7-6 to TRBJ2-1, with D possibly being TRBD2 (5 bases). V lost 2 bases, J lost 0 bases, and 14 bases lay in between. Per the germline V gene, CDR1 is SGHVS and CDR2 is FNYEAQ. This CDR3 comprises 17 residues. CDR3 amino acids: CASSLRGHQSSYNEQFF. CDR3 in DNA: TGTGCCAGCAGCTTACGAGGGCACCAGAGCTCCTACAATGAGCAGTTCTTC.

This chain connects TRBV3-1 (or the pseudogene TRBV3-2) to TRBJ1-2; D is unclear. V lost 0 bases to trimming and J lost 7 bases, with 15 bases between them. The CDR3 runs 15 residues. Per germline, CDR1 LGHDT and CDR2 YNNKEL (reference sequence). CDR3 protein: CASSQDLSRAGGYTF. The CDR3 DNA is TGTGCCAGCAGCCAAGATCTTTCTAGGGCGGGTGGCTACACCTTC.

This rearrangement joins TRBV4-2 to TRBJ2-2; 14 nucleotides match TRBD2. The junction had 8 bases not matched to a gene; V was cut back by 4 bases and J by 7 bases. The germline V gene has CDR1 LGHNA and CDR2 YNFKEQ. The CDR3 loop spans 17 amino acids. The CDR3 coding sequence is TGTGCCAGCAGCCCCAGACTAGCGGGGGGGCCAAACGGGGAGCTGTTTTTT. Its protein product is CASSPRLAGGPNGELFF.

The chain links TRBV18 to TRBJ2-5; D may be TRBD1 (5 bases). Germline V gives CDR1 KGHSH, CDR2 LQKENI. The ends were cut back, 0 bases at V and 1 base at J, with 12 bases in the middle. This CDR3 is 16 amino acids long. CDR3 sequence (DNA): TGTGCCAGCTCACCACCACGACAGTGGTCCCAAGAGACCCAGTACTTC. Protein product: CASSPPRQWSQETQYF.

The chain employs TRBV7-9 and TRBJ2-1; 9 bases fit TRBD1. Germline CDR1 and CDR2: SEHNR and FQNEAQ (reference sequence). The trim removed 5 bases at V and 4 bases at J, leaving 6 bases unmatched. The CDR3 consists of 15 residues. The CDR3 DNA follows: TGTGCCAGCAGCCACTGGGACAGGGCGTACAATGAGCAGTTCTTC. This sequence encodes CASSHWDRAYNEQFF.